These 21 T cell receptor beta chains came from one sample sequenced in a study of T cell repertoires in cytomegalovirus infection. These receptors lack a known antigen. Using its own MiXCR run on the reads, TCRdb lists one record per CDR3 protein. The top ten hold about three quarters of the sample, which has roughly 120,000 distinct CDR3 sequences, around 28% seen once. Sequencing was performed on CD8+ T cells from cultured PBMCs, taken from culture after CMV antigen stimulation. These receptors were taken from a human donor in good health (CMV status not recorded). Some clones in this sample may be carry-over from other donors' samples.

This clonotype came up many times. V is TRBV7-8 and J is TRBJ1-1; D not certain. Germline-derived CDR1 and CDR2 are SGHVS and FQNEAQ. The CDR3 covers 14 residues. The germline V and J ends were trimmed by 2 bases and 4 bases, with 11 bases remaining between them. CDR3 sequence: CASSLSVVVTEAFF. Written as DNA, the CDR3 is TGTGCCAGCAGCTTAAGCGTCGTGGTCACTGAAGCTTTCTTT.

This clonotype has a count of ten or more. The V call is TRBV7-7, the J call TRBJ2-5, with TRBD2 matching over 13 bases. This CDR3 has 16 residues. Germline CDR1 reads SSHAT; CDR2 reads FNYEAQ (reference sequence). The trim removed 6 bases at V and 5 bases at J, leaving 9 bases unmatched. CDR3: CASSDGLAGVSETQYF. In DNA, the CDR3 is TGTGCCAGCAGTGACGGACTAGCGGGGGTCTCGGAGACCCAGTACTTC.

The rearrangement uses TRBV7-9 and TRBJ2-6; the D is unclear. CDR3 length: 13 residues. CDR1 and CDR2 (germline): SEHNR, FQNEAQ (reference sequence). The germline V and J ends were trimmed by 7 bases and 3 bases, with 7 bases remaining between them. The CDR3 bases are TGTGCCAGCATCCAAAGTGGGGCCAACGTCCTGACTTTC. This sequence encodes CASIQSGANVLTF.

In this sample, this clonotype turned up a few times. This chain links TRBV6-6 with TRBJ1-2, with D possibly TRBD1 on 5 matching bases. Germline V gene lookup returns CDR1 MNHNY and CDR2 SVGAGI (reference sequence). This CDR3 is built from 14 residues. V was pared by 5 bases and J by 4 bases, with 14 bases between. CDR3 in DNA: TGTGCCAGCAGTGAGACAGCCCCCCCCTATGGCTACACCTTC. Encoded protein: CASSETAPPYGYTF.

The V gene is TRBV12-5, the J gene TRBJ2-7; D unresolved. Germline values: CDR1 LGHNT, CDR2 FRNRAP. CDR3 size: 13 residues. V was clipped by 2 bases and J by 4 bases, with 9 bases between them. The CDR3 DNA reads TGTGCTAGTGGTTTGTCCCCGAGGTACGAGCAGTACTTC. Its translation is CASGLSPRYEQYF.

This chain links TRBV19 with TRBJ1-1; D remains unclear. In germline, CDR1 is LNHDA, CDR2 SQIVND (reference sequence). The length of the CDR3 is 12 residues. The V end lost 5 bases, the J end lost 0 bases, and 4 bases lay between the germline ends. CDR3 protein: CASSPMNTEAFF. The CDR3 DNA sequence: TGTGCCAGTAGTCCGATGAACACTGAAGCTTTCTTT.

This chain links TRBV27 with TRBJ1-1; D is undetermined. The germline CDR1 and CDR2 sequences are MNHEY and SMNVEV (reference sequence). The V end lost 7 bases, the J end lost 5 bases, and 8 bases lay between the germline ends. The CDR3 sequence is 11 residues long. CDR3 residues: CASMGGTEAFF. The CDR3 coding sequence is TGTGCCAGCATGGGCGGGACTGAAGCTTTCTTT.

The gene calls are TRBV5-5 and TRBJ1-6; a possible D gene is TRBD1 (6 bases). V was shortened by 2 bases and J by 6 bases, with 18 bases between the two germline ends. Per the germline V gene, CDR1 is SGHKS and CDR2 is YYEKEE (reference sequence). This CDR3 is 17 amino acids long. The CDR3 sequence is CASSLIPPGDGNSPLHF. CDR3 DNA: TGTGCCAGCAGCTTAATACCGCCAGGGGATGGTAATTCACCCCTCCACTTT.

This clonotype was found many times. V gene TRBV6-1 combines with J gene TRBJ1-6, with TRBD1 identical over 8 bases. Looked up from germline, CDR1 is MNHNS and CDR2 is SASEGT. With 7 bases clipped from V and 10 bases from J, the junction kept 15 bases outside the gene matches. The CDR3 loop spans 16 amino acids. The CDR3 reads CASTDKGQAFGSPLHF. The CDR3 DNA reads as TGTGCCAGCACCGATAAGGGACAGGCCTTCGGATCACCCCTCCACTTT.

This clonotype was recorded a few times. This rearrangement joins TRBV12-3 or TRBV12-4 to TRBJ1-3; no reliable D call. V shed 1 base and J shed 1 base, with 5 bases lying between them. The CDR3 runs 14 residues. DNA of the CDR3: TGTGCCAGCAGTTTAGAACAGTCTGGAAACACCATATATTTT. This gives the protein CASSLEQSGNTIYF.

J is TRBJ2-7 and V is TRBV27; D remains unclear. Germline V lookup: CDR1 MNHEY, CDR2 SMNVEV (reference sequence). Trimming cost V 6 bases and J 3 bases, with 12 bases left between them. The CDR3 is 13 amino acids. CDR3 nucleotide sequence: TGTGCCAGCAGCCCCTTGACGGGCTACGAGCAGTACTTC. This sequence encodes CASSPLTGYEQYF.

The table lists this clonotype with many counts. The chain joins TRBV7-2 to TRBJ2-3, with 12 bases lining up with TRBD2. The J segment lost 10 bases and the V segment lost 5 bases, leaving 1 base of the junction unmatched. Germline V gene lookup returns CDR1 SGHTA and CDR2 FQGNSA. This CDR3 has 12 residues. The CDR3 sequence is CASSRLAGAQYF. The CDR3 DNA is TGTGCCAGCAGCCGACTAGCGGGGGCGCAGTATTTT.

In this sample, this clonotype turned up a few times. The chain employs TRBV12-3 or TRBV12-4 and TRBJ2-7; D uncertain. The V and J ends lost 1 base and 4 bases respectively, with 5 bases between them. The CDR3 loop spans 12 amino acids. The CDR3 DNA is TGTGCCAGCAGTTTAGTTTTATACGAGCAGTACTTC. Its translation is CASSLVLYEQYF.

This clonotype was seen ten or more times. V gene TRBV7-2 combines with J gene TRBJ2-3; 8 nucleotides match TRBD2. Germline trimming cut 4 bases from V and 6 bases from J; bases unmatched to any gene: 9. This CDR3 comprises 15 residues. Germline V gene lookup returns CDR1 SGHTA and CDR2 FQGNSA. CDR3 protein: CASSSSGGGWDTQYF. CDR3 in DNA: TGTGCCAGCAGCTCCAGCGGGGGTGGATGGGATACGCAGTATTTT.

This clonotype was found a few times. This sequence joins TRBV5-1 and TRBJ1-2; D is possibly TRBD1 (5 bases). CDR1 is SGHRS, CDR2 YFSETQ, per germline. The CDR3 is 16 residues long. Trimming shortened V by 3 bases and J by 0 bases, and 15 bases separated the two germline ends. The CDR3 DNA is TGCGCCAGCAGCTCCAGGGAGGTCGGCTCTAACTATGGCTACACCTTC. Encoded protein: CASSSREVGSNYGYTF.

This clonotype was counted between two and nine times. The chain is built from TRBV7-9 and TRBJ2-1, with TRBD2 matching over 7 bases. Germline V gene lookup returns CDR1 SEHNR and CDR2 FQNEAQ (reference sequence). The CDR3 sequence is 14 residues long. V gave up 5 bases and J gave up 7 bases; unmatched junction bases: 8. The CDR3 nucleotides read TGTGCCAGCAGCCCCGGCCTAGCGGATAATGAGCAGTTCTTC. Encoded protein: CASSPGLADNEQFF.

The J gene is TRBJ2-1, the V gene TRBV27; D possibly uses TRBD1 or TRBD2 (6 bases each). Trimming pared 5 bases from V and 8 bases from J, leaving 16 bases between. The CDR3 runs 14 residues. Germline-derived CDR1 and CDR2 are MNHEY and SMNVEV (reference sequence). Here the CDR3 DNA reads TGTGCCAGCAGTGTCGGGATCGGGGGCGATGAGCAGTTCTTC. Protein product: CASSVGIGGDEQFF.

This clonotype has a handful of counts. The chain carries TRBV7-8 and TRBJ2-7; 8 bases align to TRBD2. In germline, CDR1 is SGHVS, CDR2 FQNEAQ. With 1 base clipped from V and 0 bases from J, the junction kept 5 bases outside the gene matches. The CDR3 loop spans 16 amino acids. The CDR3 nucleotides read TGTGCCAGCAGCTTAGAGGTAGCGGGGCGCTCCTACGAGCAGTACTTC. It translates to CASSLEVAGRSYEQYF.

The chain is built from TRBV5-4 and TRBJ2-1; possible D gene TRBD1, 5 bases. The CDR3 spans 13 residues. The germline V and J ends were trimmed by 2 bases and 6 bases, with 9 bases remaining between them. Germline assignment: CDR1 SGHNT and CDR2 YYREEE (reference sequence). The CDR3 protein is CASSFGAVNEQFF. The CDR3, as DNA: TGTGCCAGCAGCTTTGGGGCTGTCAATGAGCAGTTCTTC. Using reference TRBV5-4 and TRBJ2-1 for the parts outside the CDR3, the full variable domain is ETGVTQSPTHLIKTRGQQVTLRCSSQSGHNTVSWYQQALGQGPQFIFQYYREEENGRGNFPPRFSGLQFPNYSSELNVNALELDDSALYLCASSFGAVNEQFFGPGTRLTVL.

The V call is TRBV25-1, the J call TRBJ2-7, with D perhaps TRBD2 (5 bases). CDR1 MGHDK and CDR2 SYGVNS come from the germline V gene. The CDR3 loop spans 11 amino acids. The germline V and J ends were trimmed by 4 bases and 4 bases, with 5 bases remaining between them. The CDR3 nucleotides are TGTGCCAGCAGTGGCGGGTACGAGCAGTACTTC. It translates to CASSGGYEQYF.

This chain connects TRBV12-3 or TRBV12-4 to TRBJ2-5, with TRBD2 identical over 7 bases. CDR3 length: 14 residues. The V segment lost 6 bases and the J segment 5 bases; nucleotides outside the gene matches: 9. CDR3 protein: CASSRSGVGETQYF. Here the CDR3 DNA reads TGTGCCAGCAGCCGGAGCGGGGTAGGGGAGACCCAGTACTTC.